A single sample is the source of the 18 T cell receptor beta chains below, sequenced in a study of OX40 agonist ivuxolimab in advanced cancers. TCRdb's copy holds only in-frame clones and misses some; the assay was immunoSEQ multiplex PCR. The sample lists approximately 80,000 clones; roughly 89% were seen once. This specimen was CD4+ or CD8+ T cells sorted from blood, taken in a trial of the OX40 agonist ivuxolimab. These receptors were taken from an adult with an advanced solid tumor such as melanoma, head and neck, liver or kidney cancer.

The chain recombines TRBV6-5 with TRBJ2-7; 9 bases are shared with TRBD1. Looked up from germline, CDR1 is MNHEY and CDR2 is SVGAGI. This CDR3 comprises 15 residues. V gave up 6 bases and J gave up 5 bases; unmatched junction bases: 11. CDR3 nucleotide sequence: TGTGCCAGCAGAGTCAGCCGGGACAGGGACCACGAGCAGTACTTC. This gives the protein CASRVSRDRDHEQYF.

J is TRBJ2-1 and V is TRBV7-3, with 7 bases identical to TRBD1. V lost 5 bases to trimming and J lost 4 bases; unmatched junction nucleotides: 5. The CDR3 runs 14 residues. Germline CDR1 is SGHTA and CDR2 is FQGTGA. CDR3 coding DNA: TGTGCCAGCAGCCCACAGGGGAGTTACAATGAGCAGTTCTTC. Its protein is CASSPQGSYNEQFF.

This chain uses TRBV6-5 with TRBJ2-1, with 7 bases aligning to TRBD1. The CDR3 extends over 14 amino acids. The V segment lost 2 bases and the J segment 8 bases; nucleotides outside the gene matches: 6. The germline gives CDR1 MNHEY, CDR2 SVGAGI. The CDR3 is CASSYATGSDEQFF. As DNA, the CDR3 is TGTGCCAGCAGTTACGCGACAGGGTCGGATGAGCAGTTCTTC.

CDR3 amino acids: CAWDRSRYEQYF. CDR3 bases: TGTGCCTGGGACAGGTCCCGCTACGAGCAGTACTTC. The chain uses TRBV30 and TRBJ2-7, with D possibly TRBD1 on 6 matching bases. Per the germline V gene, CDR1 is GTSNPN and CDR2 is SVGIG (reference sequence). Trimming pared 5 bases from V and 3 bases from J, leaving 11 bases between. The CDR3 loop spans 12 amino acids.

CDR3: CASSFRVGSDGYTF. The CDR3 DNA follows: TGTGCCAGCAGCTTCAGGGTGGGCTCGGATGGCTACACCTTC. This chain uses TRBV7-2 with TRBJ1-2; a possible D gene is TRBD1 (5 bases). Trimming cost V 3 bases and J 6 bases, with 14 bases left between them. There are 14 residues in the CDR3. CDR1 is SGHTA and CDR2 is FQGNSA in the germline V gene.

V and J are TRBV5-1 and TRBJ2-2; D might be TRBD2 (5 bases). CDR1 and CDR2 (germline): SGHRS, YFSETQ. Trimming removed 0 bases from V and 7 bases from J, with 13 bases in between. The CDR3 runs to 15 residues. The CDR3 reads CASSLEGRGIGELFF. Written as DNA, the CDR3 is TGCGCCAGCAGCTTGGAAGGTCGGGGAATCGGGGAGCTGTTTTTT.

This chain joins TRBV10-3 and TRBJ2-7; D uncertain. CDR1 is ENHRY and CDR2 is SYGVKD in the germline V gene. CDR3 length: 13 residues. Trimming removed 0 bases from V and 2 bases from J, with 5 bases in between. The CDR3 DNA reads TGTGCCATCAGTGAGTCTTCCACCTACGAGCAGTACTTC. Translation: CAISESSTYEQYF.

The chain carries TRBV18 and TRBJ2-1, with 8 bases lining up with TRBD2. V shed 3 bases, J shed 2 bases, and the junction held 6 bases outside the gene matches. CDR1 and CDR2 (germline): KGHSH, LQKENI. This CDR3 has 16 residues. DNA for the CDR3: TGTGCCAGCTCACCCAATCTCGGGAGGGCCTACAATGAGCAGTTCTTC. As protein: CASSPNLGRAYNEQFF.

This clone was seen more than once but under ten times. The V gene is TRBV5-4, the J gene TRBJ2-7; TRBD1 matches at 10 bases. The CDR3 totals 13 residues. Trimming removed 6 bases from V and 6 bases from J; junction bases left unmatched: 6. CDR1 is SGHNT, CDR2 YYREEE, per germline (reference sequence). The CDR3 sequence: CASMRDRGREQYF. CDR3 nucleotides: TGTGCCAGCATGCGGGACAGGGGACGCGAGCAGTACTTC.

The chain carries TRBV28 and TRBJ2-7, with D hard to call. The CDR3 is 14 residues long. The V gene's germline CDR1 is MDHEN and CDR2 SYDVKM. The ends were cut back, 1 base at V and 7 bases at J, with 14 bases in the middle. CDR3 DNA: TGTGCCAGCAGTTTATTCTGGGCGTCTGGGGAGCAGTACTTC. Translating it yields CASSLFWASGEQYF.

The rearrangement links TRBV2 to TRBJ2-2; D gene uncertain. The germline V and J ends were trimmed by 5 bases and 6 bases, with 7 bases remaining between them. Germline V gene lookup returns CDR1 SNHLY and CDR2 FYNNEI. The CDR3 runs to 12 residues. The CDR3 loop reads CASSLEAGELFF. The DNA for the CDR3 is TGTGCCAGCAGTTTAGAGGCCGGGGAGCTGTTTTTT.

CDR3 coding DNA: TGTGCCAGCAGTCTTACAATTAAGTTGGGGCATCAGCCCCAGCATTTT. Protein sequence: CASSLTIKLGHQPQHF. V gene TRBV2 combines with J gene TRBJ1-5; D is possibly TRBD1 (5 bases). This CDR3 is 16 amino acids long. Deletions cut 5 bases from V and 5 bases from J, with 19 bases between. The germline V gene encodes CDR1 SNHLY and CDR2 FYNNEI.

The rearrangement joins TRBV5-6 to TRBJ1-3; 10 positions agree with TRBD1. This CDR3 spans 16 amino acids. The V and J ends lost 4 bases and 7 bases, in that order; junction bases with no gene match: 11. Germline V gene sequence: CDR1 SGHDT, CDR2 YYEEEE. Here the CDR3 DNA reads TGTGCCAGCAGCGGTCTGGGGACAGGGGAGCAGAACACCATATATTTT. Its translation is CASSGLGTGEQNTIYF.

The J gene is TRBJ2-1, the V gene TRBV5-6, with 8 bases identical to TRBD1. The germline V gene has CDR1 SGHDT and CDR2 YYEEEE. V was pared by 0 bases and J by 4 bases, with 12 bases of the junction left unmatched. The CDR3 has 18 residues. CDR3 nucleotide sequence: TGTGCCAGCAGCTTGGCGCCAGGGGGCGGGATGGGGTACAATGAGCAGTTCTTC. This encodes CASSLAPGGGMGYNEQFF.

In DNA, the CDR3 is TGTGCCAGCAGCTTTCAAGGGACTAGCGGAAGCACAGATACGCAGTATTTT. Amino acids: CASSFQGTSGSTDTQYF. The V call is TRBV11-3, the J call TRBJ2-3, with 11 positions matching TRBD2. The ends lost 3 bases at V and 0 bases at J; junction bases unmatched: 5. CDR3 length equals 17 residues. Germline V gene data show CDR1 as SGHNT and CDR2 as YENEEA.

This sequence joins TRBV18 and TRBJ2-2, with 8 bases lining up with TRBD1. This CDR3 is built from 17 residues. Germline V gene sequence: CDR1 KGHSH, CDR2 LQKENI. J was trimmed by 3 bases and V by 2 bases; bases with no gene match: 8. The chain's CDR3 is CASSPLGQGVDTGELFF. CDR3 DNA sequence: TGTGCCAGCTCACCATTAGGACAGGGCGTCGACACCGGGGAGCTGTTTTTT.

Comments on this clone: The same CDR3 also results from other DNA sequences found in this sample. The chain recombines TRBV4-1 with TRBJ2-1, with TRBD2 identical over 9 bases. Germline V gives CDR1 MGHRA, CDR2 YSYEKL. V trimming: 2 bases; J trimming: 1 base; junction bases outside the gene matches: 0. CDR3 length equals 15 residues. CDR3 nucleotide sequence: TGCGCCAGCAGCCAAACTAGCGGGTCCTACAATGAGCAGTTCTTC. Its protein is CASSQTSGSYNEQFF.

The rearrangement joins TRBV7-3 to TRBJ2-3; possible D gene TRBD2, 6 bases. V lost 0 bases, J lost 1 base, and 17 bases lay in between. CDR1 is SGHTA and CDR2 is FQGTGA in the germline V gene. The CDR3 spans 18 residues. The CDR3 DNA follows: TGTGCCAGCAGCTTAACCTCCACCTTAGCGGTAGGCACAGATACGCAGTATTTT. Translated: CASSLTSTLAVGTDTQYF.